The 21 T cell receptor beta chains below come from one sample, sequenced in a study of regulatory T cells in long-lasting Graves disease. Time point here: newly diagnosed GD, antithyroid drugs for less than 3 months. The TCR library was prepared using RNA isolated from PBMCs. Building the TCR beta libraries relied on iRepertoire HTBI primers, and CDR3 regions underwent Arm-PCR. TCRdb processed the multiplex PCR reads anew with MiXCR; each CDR3 protein has one entry. Of 400,000 to 500,000 distinct CDR3 sequences listed, about 15% were seen once; the top ten hold approximately 7.6%. The sample was also linked to a second study, of T cells in Graves' hyperthyroidism and ophthalmopathy.

The source was peripheral blood mononuclear cells (PBMCs), collected at new diagnosis, from a patient treated with antithyroid drugs. These receptors were taken from a woman aged 40-49 years with Graves disease.

V usage is TRBV6-2 or TRBV6-3 and J usage is TRBJ2-1; tentatively, D is TRBD1 or TRBD2 (5 bases each). CDR3 length: 13 amino acids. Germline V CDR1 and CDR2: MNHEY, SVGEGT. The V gene lost 3 bases and the J gene lost 9 bases, with 12 bases spanning the gap. The CDR3 here is CASSYGAEGEQFF. In DNA, the CDR3 is TGTGCCAGCAGTTATGGGGCAGAGGGTGAGCAGTTCTTC.

This clonotype was counted a single time. The conserved phenylalanine or tryptophan normally closing the CDR3 is absent here, so this likely arose from a read error. The V call is TRBV30, the J call TRBJ2-3, with 8 bases aligning to TRBD2. This CDR3 contains 15 residues. Germline V CDR1 and CDR2: GTSNPN, SVGIG (reference sequence). In DNA form, the CDR3 reads TGTGCCAGGAGTGCCCGAAGCGGGAGAACAGATACGCAGTATTTG. Amino acids: CARSARSGRTDTQYL.

This clonotype occurred many times. The V and J genes are TRBV6-1 and TRBJ1-2, with D maybe TRBD1 (6 bases). This CDR3 has 11 residues. V was shortened by 4 bases and J by 7 bases, with 7 bases between the two germline ends. CDR1 is MNHNS, CDR2 SASEGT, per germline. CDR3: CASSAQGGYTF. The CDR3 DNA follows: TGTGCCAGCAGTGCACAGGGTGGCTACACCTTC.

This clonotype was observed at least ten times. This chain uses TRBV12-3 or TRBV12-4 with TRBJ2-7; 9 bases are a match to TRBD2. The CDR3 totals 14 residues. After removal of 6 bases from V and 0 bases from J, the junction contained 3 bases not matched to a gene. CDR3 in DNA: TGTGCCAGCAGAATAGCGGGAGCCTCCTACGAGCAGTACTTC. Its protein product is CASRIAGASYEQYF.

This clonotype showed up many times. The J gene is TRBJ1-6, the V gene TRBV20-1; no firm D call. Germline V lookup: CDR1 DFQATT, CDR2 SNEGSKA (reference sequence). CDR3 size: 14 residues. With 1 base removed from V and 5 bases from J, the gap between germline ends came to 9 bases. CDR3 sequence reads: CSARVHENNSPLHF. The CDR3 DNA reads as TGCAGTGCTAGAGTTCACGAGAATAATTCACCCCTCCACTTT.

This clonotype was counted at least ten times. This rearrangement joins TRBV12-3 or TRBV12-4 to TRBJ2-2; tentative D call: TRBD2 (6 bases). V dropped 8 bases and J dropped 5 bases, with 24 bases sitting between them. CDR3 size: 17 residues. The CDR3 coding sequence is TGTGCCAGCCGCATTAACATAGCGGACGGTGGGACCGGGGAGCTGTTTTTT. Translation gives CASRINIADGGTGELFF.

Comment on this clonotype: With only one base between it and a far larger clone, this is likely a read error. The chain uses TRBV9 and TRBJ2-1, with D tentatively TRBD2 (6 bases). With 7 bases removed from V and 2 bases from J, the gap between germline ends came to 25 bases. Germline CDR1 is SGDLS and CDR2 is YYNGEE. This CDR3 region has 18 residues. The CDR3 region is CASGSATLLAWTYNEQFF. In DNA, the CDR3 is TGTGCCAGCGGTTCCGCTACTCTCCTAGCGTGGACCTACAATGAGCAGTTCTTC.

In its sample, this clonotype was seen a few times. The V and J genes are TRBV30 and TRBJ2-1, with D tentatively TRBD1 (6 bases). V gave up 3 bases and J gave up 4 bases, with 25 bases separating them. The CDR3 totals 18 residues. Germline assignment: CDR1 GTSNPN and CDR2 SVGIG (reference sequence). The CDR3 here is CAWSRTGQRQVIYNEQFF. The DNA for the CDR3 is TGTGCCTGGAGCCGAACCGGACAGCGACAAGTCATTTACAATGAGCAGTTCTTC. Together with reference TRBV30 and TRBJ2-1, the CDR3 gives the full variable domain: SQTIHQWPATLVQPVGSPLSLECTVEGTSNPNLYWYRQAAGRGLQLLFYSVGIGQISSEVPQNLSASRPQDRQFILSSKKLLLSDSGFYLCAWSRTGQRQVIYNEQFFGPGTRLTVL.

This clonotype was seen ten or more times. The junction does not match germline at one end; this may be a read error. The CDR3 sequence: CASSQGDAGGPIF. CDR3 nucleotides: TGTGCCAGCAGCCAAGGTGACGCGGGAGGCCCGATCTTC. This rearrangement joins TRBV3-1 to TRBJ2-1, with TRBD2 matching 8 bases. The CDR3 is 13 residues long. Per the germline V gene, CDR1 is LGHDT and CDR2 is YNNKEL (reference sequence).

The chain employs TRBV14 and TRBJ2-1; D gene unclear. The CDR3 sequence is 15 residues long. CDR1 is SGHDN, CDR2 FVKESK, per germline. V lost 0 bases and J lost 8, with 14 bases in between. Here the CDR3 reads CASSQDLSGWDEQFF. Here the CDR3 DNA reads TGTGCCAGCAGCCAAGATCTGAGTGGTTGGGATGAGCAGTTCTTC.

This clonotype was picked up many times. This chain joins TRBV7-9 and TRBJ1-2; D is perhaps TRBD1 (5 bases). The CDR3 has 15 residues. CDR1 and CDR2 from the germline V gene are SEHNR and FQNEAQ (reference sequence). Trimming pared 5 bases from V and 4 bases from J, leaving 17 bases between. CDR3 in DNA: TGTGCCAGCAGCCCAGAGTCGGGACTTAGCTATGGCTACACCTTC. It codes for CASSPESGLSYGYTF.

The CDR3: CASSLEIRAGELFF. For the CDR3, the DNA is TGCGCCAGCAGCTTGGAAATTAGGGCCGGGGAGCTGTTTTTT. The genes are TRBV5-1 and TRBJ2-2; D call uncertain. Trimming removed 0 bases from V and 6 bases from J, with 9 bases in between. CDR3 length: 14 residues. Germline-derived CDR1 and CDR2 are SGHRS and YFSETQ.

This clonotype was picked up many times. The J gene is TRBJ2-4, the V gene TRBV2; D unresolved. The CDR3 has 13 residues. Germline CDR1 reads SNHLY; CDR2 reads FYNNEI. Between the trimmed V and J ends, which lost 1 base and 5 bases, there was a span of 6 bases. The CDR3: CASSEGLENIQYF. CDR3 nucleotides: TGTGCCAGCAGTGAAGGTCTAGAAAACATTCAGTACTTC.

On this clonotype itself: A read error is possible here, since a much larger clone lies one base away. The rearrangement uses TRBV27 and TRBJ2-1; TRBD2 might be the D (5 bases). This CDR3 contains 16 residues. Germline CDR1 and CDR2: MNHEY and SMNVEV (reference sequence). V dropped 3 bases and J dropped 0 bases, with 12 bases sitting between them. DNA of the CDR3: TGTGCCAGCAGTTTGGGTAGCGAGACCTCCTACAATGAGCAGTTCTTC. Amino acid sequence: CASSLGSETSYNEQFF.

This clonotype was seen at least ten times. The chain couples TRBV5-8 to TRBJ1-1, with 8 bases identical to TRBD1. Trimming at V came to 4 bases and at J to 5 bases, leaving 16 bases not matched to a gene. The CDR3 extends over 17 amino acids. Germline V gives CDR1 SGHTS, CDR2 YDEGEE. The CDR3, as DNA: TGTGCCAGCAGCGATCCTAGGACAGGGAGGTTGGAAACTGAAGCTTTCTTT. It yields the protein CASSDPRTGRLETEAFF.

CDR3 DNA: TGCGCCAGCAGCCAAGATTGGGACGAGCTCGAGCAGTACTTC. This gives the protein CASSQDWDELEQYF. The gene calls are TRBV4-1 and TRBJ2-7; D is possibly TRBD1 or TRBD2 (5 bases each). In germline, CDR1 is MGHRA, CDR2 YSYEKL. The ends were cut back, 0 bases at V and 6 bases at J, with 12 bases in the middle. There are 14 residues in the CDR3.

Comments on this clonotype: Just one base apart from a much larger clone, this may be a read error. V gene TRBV2 combines with J gene TRBJ2-1; 10 nucleotides match TRBD2. The CDR3 runs 14 residues. Germline CDR1 is SNHLY and CDR2 is FYNNEI. The CDR3 loop is CASSVAGGGNEQLF. CDR3 bases: TGTGCCAGCAGCGTAGCGGGAGGAGGGAATGAGCAGCTCTTC.

This clonotype has only a few counts. The chain employs TRBV5-1 and TRBJ2-3; perhaps TRBD2 as D (5 bases). V lost 1 base and J 1 base, leaving 13 bases between the germline ends. Germline V gene lookup returns CDR1 SGHRS and CDR2 YFSETQ. This CDR3 comprises 16 residues. The CDR3 is CASSLLGRRGTDTQYF. CDR3 DNA sequence: TGCGCCAGCAGCTTGCTTGGGAGAAGGGGCACAGATACGCAGTATTTT. Drawing the rest from reference TRBV5-1 and TRBJ2-3, the complete variable domain is KAGVTQTPRYLIKTRGQQVTLSCSPISGHRSVSWYQQTPGQGLQFLFEYFSETQRNKGNFPGRFSGRQFSNSRSEMNVSTLELGDSALYLCASSLLGRRGTDTQYFGPGTRLTVL.

Many counts were recorded for this clonotype. This rearrangement joins TRBV20-1 to TRBJ2-5, with 11 bases matching TRBD2. Germline V gives CDR1 DFQATT, CDR2 SNEGSKA (reference sequence). The CDR3 sequence is 16 residues long. Losses at the gene ends were 1 base for V and 4 bases for J; bases not matched to a gene: 8. This CDR3 is CSARVEIAGGSETQYF. CDR3 nucleotides: TGCAGTGCTAGAGTGGAAATAGCGGGAGGGTCAGAGACCCAGTACTTC.

Ten or more counts support this clonotype. The chain recombines TRBV5-4 with TRBJ2-2; 9 nucleotides line up with TRBD2. The CDR3 has 15 amino acids. Germline CDR1 reads SGHNT; CDR2 reads YYREEE (reference sequence). Trimming removed 6 bases from V and 2 bases from J; junction bases left unmatched: 5. This chain's CDR3 is CASTLTSGNTGELFF. CDR3 in DNA: TGTGCCAGCACCCTGACTAGCGGAAACACCGGGGAGCTGTTTTTT.

The genes are TRBV15 and TRBJ1-2, with D uncertain. Germline CDR1 and CDR2: LNHNV and YYDKDF (reference sequence). Trimming took 0 bases from V and 6 from J, leaving 8 bases between them. This CDR3 is 13 amino acids long. The CDR3 coding sequence is TGTGCCACCAGCAGAGATCCTGGGGATGGCTACACCTTC. It codes for CATSRDPGDGYTF.